These T cell receptor beta chains were read from a single sample in a study of T cells in Graves' hyperthyroidism and ophthalmopathy. TCRdb used MiXCR to reprocess the multiplex PCR reads, holding one entry per CDR3 protein. The sample holds 400,000 or so distinct CDR3 sequences; roughly 15% are singletons and the top ten take 15% to 20%. The sample was blood. The receptors were sampled from a woman in her sixties with Graves' ophthalmopathy. The CDR3 runs from the conserved cysteine through the conserved F or W. D genes are given only for firm matches. A clone size is listed for some rows: how often the clone was seen (once, few, many), or a class if it is expanded.

clone_size: once
j_call: TRBJ2-5
v_call: TRBV19
d_call: TRBD1
cdr3_nt: TGTGCCAGTAGTATAAGACAGGGGAAAGAGACCCAGTACTTC
cdr3_aa: CASSIRQGKETQYF

clone_size: NA
j_call: TRBJ2-1
v_call: TRBV5-1
d_call: NA
cdr3_nt: TGCGCCAGCAGCTCCCCAATCCGTTCGAATGAGCAGTTCTTC
cdr3_aa: CASSSPIRSNEQFF

clone_size: few
j_call: TRBJ2-7
v_call: TRBV10-2
d_call: TRBD2
cdr3_nt: TGCGCCAGCACCTCACACGGGGGGGGGAAAAACGAGCAGTACTTC
cdr3_aa: CASTSHGGGKNEQYF

clone_size: once
j_call: TRBJ2-7
v_call: TRBV7-3
d_call: TRBD2
cdr3_nt: TGTGCCAGCAGCTGGTCCGGGACTAGCTTGAACGAGCAGTACTTC
cdr3_aa: CASSWSGTSLNEQYF

clone_size: few
j_call: TRBJ1-5
v_call: TRBV20-1
d_call: NA
cdr3_nt: TGCAGTGCTGTACGACAGAACAATCAGCCCCAGCATTTT
cdr3_aa: CSAVRQNNQPQHF

clone_size: few
j_call: TRBJ2-1
v_call: TRBV24-1
d_call: NA
cdr3_nt: TGTGCCACCAGTGAAGGGGAATTGGGCAATGAGCAGTTCTTC
cdr3_aa: CATSEGELGNEQFF

clone_size: NA
j_call: TRBJ2-7
v_call: TRBV18
d_call: TRBD1
cdr3_nt: TGTGCCAGCTCACCCTCGACTCTGACAGGGAGATCCTACGAGCAGTACTTC
cdr3_aa: CASSPSTLTGRSYEQYF

clone_size: NA
j_call: TRBJ2-2
v_call: TRBV12-3/TRBV12-4
d_call: NA
cdr3_nt: TGTGCCAGCGGCGAGGTGAACACCGGGGAGCTGTTTTTT
cdr3_aa: CASGEVNTGELFF

clone_size: many
j_call: TRBJ2-3
v_call: TRBV2
d_call: NA
cdr3_nt: TGTGCCAGCAGTGAGGACGGACTGGGGGATACGCAGTATTTT
cdr3_aa: CASSEDGLGDTQYF

clone_size: many
j_call: TRBJ2-7
v_call: TRBV4-2
d_call: TRBD2
cdr3_nt: TGTGCCAGCAGCGAAACCGGGACTATCTATTACGAGCAGTACTTC
cdr3_aa: CASSETGTIYYEQYF

clone_size: NA
j_call: TRBJ2-2
v_call: TRBV12-5
d_call: NA
cdr3_nt: TGTGCTAGTGGTTTGGTAAGGAACGACATACGTCGGCGGGAGAACACCGGGGAGCTGTTTTTT
cdr3_aa: CASGLVRNDIRRRENTGELFF

clone_size: many
j_call: TRBJ2-2
v_call: TRBV2
d_call: TRBD1
cdr3_nt: TGTGCCAGCAGGAGGGACAGGAACACCGGGGAGCTGTTTTTT
cdr3_aa: CASRRDRNTGELFF

clone_size: NA
j_call: TRBJ1-2
v_call: TRBV20-1
d_call: TRBD1
cdr3_nt: TGCAGTGCCCCCGGGACAGGAACTTTTAACTATGGCTACACCTTC
cdr3_aa: CSAPGTGTFNYGYTF

clone_size: many
j_call: TRBJ2-7
v_call: TRBV28
d_call: TRBD1
cdr3_nt: TGTGCCAGCAGTTTCCGGGACAGACTCTACGAGCAGTACTTC
cdr3_aa: CASSFRDRLYEQYF

clone_size: NA
j_call: TRBJ2-7
v_call: TRBV6-1
d_call: NA
cdr3_nt: TGTGCCAGCAGGAGGAACAGGGAACAGTACTTC
cdr3_aa: CASRRNREQYF

clone_size: many
j_call: TRBJ1-2
v_call: TRBV2
d_call: NA
cdr3_nt: TGTGCCAGCAGTGACAGGCCGCTCGGCTACACCTTC
cdr3_aa: CASSDRPLGYTF

clone_size: many
j_call: TRBJ2-4
v_call: TRBV2
d_call: NA
cdr3_nt: TGTGCCAGCAGGACAGAAGCCAAAAACATTCAGTACTTC
cdr3_aa: CASRTEAKNIQYF

clone_size: many
j_call: TRBJ1-5
v_call: TRBV28
d_call: NA
cdr3_nt: TGTGCCAGCACCCCGCCAAATCAGCCCCAGCATTTT
cdr3_aa: CASTPPNQPQHF

clone_size: NA
j_call: TRBJ2-7
v_call: TRBV7-8
d_call: TRBD2
cdr3_nt: TGTGCCAGCAGCTTAGCGGGGGGGGGACTAGCGGGAGGTACCTACGAGCAGTACTTC
cdr3_aa: CASSLAGGGLAGGTYEQYF

clone_size: few
j_call: TRBJ1-1
v_call: TRBV7-6
d_call: TRBD1
cdr3_nt: TGTGCCAGCAGCCGGGGGACAGGGGGCGACGGAGCTTTCTTT
cdr3_aa: CASSRGTGGDGAFF

clone_size: many
j_call: TRBJ2-7
v_call: TRBV5-1
d_call: NA
cdr3_nt: TGCGCCAGCAGCTTGGGAGAACTAGCCTTAAACGAGCAGTACTTC
cdr3_aa: CASSLGELALNEQYF

clone_size: many
j_call: TRBJ2-1
v_call: TRBV7-6
d_call: TRBD2
cdr3_nt: TGTGCCAGCACCTTTAAACTAGCGACCGCCTACAATGAGCAGTTCTTC
cdr3_aa: CASTFKLATAYNEQFF